A single sample is the source of the 5 T cell receptor beta chains below, sequenced in a study of T cell responses to AZD1222 COVID-19 vaccine. Sequencing was performed with immunoSEQ multiplex PCR; in TCRdb, only in-frame clones are kept and a portion is missing. This sample has more than 120,000 clones; roughly 87% occur once, and the top ten carry 1.5% to 2%. Sequenced here: peripheral blood, sampled 28 days after the second AZD1222 dose. All receptors derive from an adult who received the AZD1222 COVID-19 vaccine.

This rearrangement joins TRBV19 to TRBJ2-4; 7 bases match TRBD1. The CDR3 is 14 amino acids. CDR1 LNHDA and CDR2 SQIVND come from the germline V gene (reference sequence). The junction had 6 bases not matched to a gene; V was cut back by 7 bases and J by 3 bases. CDR3 sequence: CASKDREGKNIQYF. The CDR3 coding sequence is TGTGCCAGTAAAGACAGGGAAGGCAAAAACATTCAGTACTTC.

The rearrangement uses TRBV3-1 (or the pseudogene TRBV3-2) and TRBJ2-7; 9 bases line up with TRBD2. Unmatched junction bases numbered 6, after V lost 1 base and J lost 5 bases. This CDR3 has 15 residues. Germline V gene sequence: CDR1 LGHDT, CDR2 YNNKEL (reference sequence). The CDR3 region has the DNA TGTGCCAGCAGCCAAGGGACTAGCGTAGGAAACGAGCAGTACTTC. Amino acid sequence: CASSQGTSVGNEQYF.

The chain carries TRBV18 and TRBJ2-1; D could derive from TRBD1 or TRBD2 (6 bases each). Between the trimmed V and J ends, which lost 0 bases and 9 bases, there was a span of 18 bases. The CDR3 is 16 residues long. The germline CDR1 and CDR2 sequences are KGHSH and LQKENI. Here the CDR3 reads CASSPPTGAPRSEQFF. In DNA form, the CDR3 reads TGTGCCAGCTCACCACCGACGGGGGCGCCCCGGAGTGAGCAGTTCTTC.

V and J are TRBV4-1 and TRBJ1-1; 9 bases agree with TRBD1. The CDR3 is 19 residues long. CDR1 is MGHRA and CDR2 is YSYEKL in the germline V gene. The V segment lost 4 bases and the J segment 1 base; nucleotides outside the gene matches: 16. For the CDR3, the DNA is TGCGCCAGCAGCCTCGAGTCACCTGGGACAGGGATACAGAACACTGAAGCTTTCTTT. Its protein product is CASSLESPGTGIQNTEAFF.

The rearrangement links TRBV5-4 to TRBJ2-2; TRBD1 matches 12 bases. This CDR3 spans 16 amino acids. The V gene end was trimmed by 4 bases and the J gene end by 7 bases; junction bases not matched to a gene: 8. Germline assignment: CDR1 SGHNT and CDR2 YYREEE (reference sequence). The CDR3 protein is CASSQGQGALGGELFF. CDR3 coding DNA: TGTGCCAGCAGCCAGGGACAGGGGGCGCTGGGCGGGGAGCTGTTTTTT.